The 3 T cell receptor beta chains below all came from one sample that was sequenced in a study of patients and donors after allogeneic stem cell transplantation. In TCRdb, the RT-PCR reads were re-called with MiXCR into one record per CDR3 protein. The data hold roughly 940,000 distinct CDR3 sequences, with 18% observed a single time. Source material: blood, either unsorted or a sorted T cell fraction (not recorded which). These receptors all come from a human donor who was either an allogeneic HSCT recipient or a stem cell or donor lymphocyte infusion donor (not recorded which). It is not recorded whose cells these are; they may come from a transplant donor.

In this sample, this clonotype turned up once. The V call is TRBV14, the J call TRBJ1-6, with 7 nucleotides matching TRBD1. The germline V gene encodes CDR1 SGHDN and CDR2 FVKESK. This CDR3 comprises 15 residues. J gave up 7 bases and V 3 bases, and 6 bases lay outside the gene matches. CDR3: CASSQIQGTNSPLHF. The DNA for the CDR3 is TGTGCCAGCAGCCAGATACAGGGGACGAATTCACCCCTCCACTTT.

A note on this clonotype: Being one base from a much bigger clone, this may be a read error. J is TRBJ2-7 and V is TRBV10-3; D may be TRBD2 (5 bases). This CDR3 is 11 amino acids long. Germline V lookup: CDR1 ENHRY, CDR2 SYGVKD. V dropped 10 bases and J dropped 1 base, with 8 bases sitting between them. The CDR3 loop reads CATGLSYEQYF. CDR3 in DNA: TGTGCCACCGGACTGTCCTACGAGCAGTACTTC.

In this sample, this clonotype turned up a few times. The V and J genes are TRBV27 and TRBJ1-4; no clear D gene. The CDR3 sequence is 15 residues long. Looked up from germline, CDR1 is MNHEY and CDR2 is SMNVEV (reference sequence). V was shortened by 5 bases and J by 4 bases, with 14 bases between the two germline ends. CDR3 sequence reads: CASSTLQQVNEKLFF. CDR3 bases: TGTGCCAGCAGTACCCTACAGCAAGTTAATGAAAAACTGTTTTTT.